This entry lists 27 T cell receptor beta chains sequenced from one sample in a study of OX40 agonist ivuxolimab in advanced cancers. The data were produced by immunoSEQ multiplex PCR, yet TCRdb's version contains in-frame clones alone and is incomplete. The data contain about 45,000 clones, roughly 80% of them singletons. This sample comprised CD4+ or CD8+ T cells sorted from blood, obtained in a trial of the OX40 agonist ivuxolimab. The receptors here all came from an adult with an advanced solid tumor such as melanoma, head and neck, liver or kidney cancer.

V usage is TRBV21-1 and J usage is TRBJ1-5; the DNA was not compared with TRBD1, the D call given in the table. TRBV21-1 is marked as a pseudogene. The CDR3 loop spans 18 amino acids. This CDR3 reads CASRSAGAKFRGNQPQHF. The CDR3 nucleotides are TGTGCCAGCAGGTCAGCTGGGGCGAAGTTCAGGGGCAATCAGCCCCAGCATTTT.

In this sample, this clone turned up once. V gene TRBV19 combines with J gene TRBJ2-3; 7 positions agree with TRBD2. Looked up from germline, CDR1 is LNHDA and CDR2 is SQIVND (reference sequence). Trimming cost V 3 bases and J 0 bases; bases outside gene matches: 6. The CDR3 consists of 16 residues. The CDR3 DNA sequence: TGTGCCAGTAGTATGGCTAGCGGACTTAGCACAGATACGCAGTATTTT. This gives the protein CASSMASGLSTDTQYF.

The chain uses TRBV15 and TRBJ2-7, with D hard to call. CDR3 length: 12 residues. Germline lookup yields CDR1 LNHNV and CDR2 YYDKDF (reference sequence). The V end lost 0 bases, the J end lost 4 bases, and 4 bases lay between the germline ends. Here the CDR3 reads CATSRDKYEQYF. The CDR3 DNA reads TGTGCCACCAGCAGAGACAAGTACGAGCAGTACTTC.

This chain links TRBV11-2 with TRBJ1-1, with a weak D call TRBD1 (6 bases). The V and J ends lost 7 bases and 1 base respectively, with 16 bases between them. This CDR3 is 15 amino acids long. Germline V gene sequence: CDR1 SGHAT, CDR2 FQNNGV. CDR3 nucleotides: TGTGCCAGCATAGATCAGGACAGACGGAACACTGAAGCTTTCTTT. The encoded protein is CASIDQDRRNTEAFF. The full variable domain, in which reference TRBV11-2 and TRBJ1-1 provide the parts outside the CDR3, is EAGVAQSPRYKIIEKRQSVAFWCNPISGHATLYWYQQILGQGPKLLIQFQNNGVVDDSQLPKDRFSAERLKGVDSTLKIQPAKLEDSAVYLCASIDQDRRNTEAFFGQGTRLTVV.

J is TRBJ1-1 and V is TRBV5-1; TRBD1 aligns across 9 bases. The CDR3 runs 14 residues. Per the germline V gene, CDR1 is SGHRS and CDR2 is YFSETQ. V shed 6 bases, J shed 4 bases, and the junction held 7 bases outside the gene matches. The CDR3 reads CASMGQGGSTEAFF. The CDR3, as DNA: TGCGCCAGCATGGGACAGGGAGGTAGCACTGAAGCTTTCTTT. Full variable domain (rest looked up from reference TRBV5-1 and TRBJ1-1): KAGVTQTPRYLIKTRGQQVTLSCSPISGHRSVSWYQQTPGQGLQFLFEYFSETQRNKGNFPGRFSGRQFSNSRSEMNVSTLELGDSALYLCASMGQGGSTEAFFGQGTRLTVV.

This chain connects TRBV18 to TRBJ2-1, with TRBD2 matching over 8 bases. Germline V CDR1 and CDR2: KGHSH, LQKENI. This CDR3 is 15 amino acids long. Unmatched junction bases numbered 10, after V lost 3 bases and J lost 9 bases. DNA for the CDR3: TGTGCCAGCTCACCGAGGCAGCGGGAGATGAGTGAGCAGTTCTTC. Its translation: CASSPRQREMSEQFF.

This clone was recorded a few times. This chain joins TRBV27 and TRBJ2-2; D uncertain. The CDR3 consists of 12 residues. V was trimmed by 3 bases and J by 6 bases, leaving 5 bases between them. Germline-derived CDR1 and CDR2 are MNHEY and SMNVEV (reference sequence). The CDR3 bases are TGTGCCAGCAGTTTCAGTCCCGGGGAGCTGTTTTTT. Protein product: CASSFSPGELFF.

This clone occurred a few times. The rearrangement links TRBV30 to TRBJ1-4, with D hard to call. Looked up from germline, CDR1 is GTSNPN and CDR2 is SVGIG (reference sequence). The CDR3 has 12 residues. The V end lost 0 bases, the J end lost 10 bases, and 9 bases lay between the germline ends. The CDR3 bases are TGTGCCTGGAGTGTACGGGTCGGAAAACTGTTTTTT. The encoded protein is CAWSVRVGKLFF.

V usage is TRBV10-3 and J usage is TRBJ1-1, with D tentatively TRBD1 (6 bases). The V gene's germline CDR1 is ENHRY and CDR2 SYGVKD. Deletions cut 4 bases from V and 4 bases from J, with 22 bases between. CDR3 length: 17 amino acids. Written as DNA, the CDR3 is TGTGCCATCAGTGGCACTACGCTAGGGGGATCTAGCACTGAAGCTTTCTTT. It translates to CAISGTTLGGSSTEAFF.

The chain recombines TRBV7-2 with TRBJ2-5; TRBD2 matches 11 bases. The J call is uncertain, as TRBJ2-7 better fits the DNA end. The CDR3 length is 15 residues. CDR1 and CDR2 (germline): SGHTA, FQGNSA. As DNA, the CDR3 is TGTGCCAGCAGCCCTAGCGGGAGGCATTCCTACGAGCAGTACTTC. Translating gives CASSPSGRHSYEQYF.

This sequence joins TRBV18 and TRBJ1-1; D not resolved. CDR1 and CDR2 from the germline V gene are KGHSH and LQKENI. This CDR3 spans 13 amino acids. The ends were cut back, 3 bases at V and 6 bases at J, with 11 bases in the middle. The CDR3 loop is CASSPPGPSEAFF. CDR3 bases: TGTGCCAGCTCACCTCCAGGCCCCTCTGAAGCTTTCTTT.

The chain has TRBV19 and TRBJ2-5; 11 nucleotides line up with TRBD2. Germline V gene data show CDR1 as LNHDA and CDR2 as SQIVND (reference sequence). The CDR3 is 15 amino acids. The J segment lost 7 bases and the V segment lost 3 bases, leaving 7 bases of the junction unmatched. In DNA, the CDR3 is TGTGCCAGTAGTATGGGACTAGCGGTCCGGTGGACCCAGTACTTC. It encodes CASSMGLAVRWTQYF.

This sequence joins TRBV19 and TRBJ1-5, with 7 bases identical to TRBD1. Germline CDR1 LNHDA, CDR2 SQIVND (reference sequence). CDR3 length: 14 residues. V shed 4 bases, J shed 4 bases, and the junction held 4 bases outside the gene matches. The CDR3 nucleotides are TGTGCCAGTAGTAATCGGGACAGAAATCAGCCCCAGCATTTT. Its translation is CASSNRDRNQPQHF.

CDR3 DNA sequence: TGCGCCAGCAGCGAGAGTGGTATTCCGGCTGAAGCTTTCTTT. Amino acids: CASSESGIPAEAFF. The V gene is TRBV5-1, the J gene TRBJ1-1; the D is unclear. Trimming removed 4 bases from V and 6 bases from J, with 16 bases in between. The CDR3 has 14 residues. Germline V gene lookup returns CDR1 SGHRS and CDR2 YFSETQ.

This sequence joins TRBV28 and TRBJ2-1, with D perhaps matching TRBD1 (6 bases). CDR1 and CDR2 (germline): MDHEN, SYDVKM. V lost 5 bases and J 11 bases, leaving 16 bases between the germline ends. CDR3 length: 13 residues. As DNA, the CDR3 is TGTGCCAGCAGTCCTACAGGGTTCGGTCAGCAGTTCTTC. Residues: CASSPTGFGQQFF.

The chain is built from TRBV5-4 and TRBJ1-5; 9 positions agree with TRBD1. Germline values: CDR1 SGHNT, CDR2 YYREEE (reference sequence). This CDR3 contains 15 residues. Trimming took 4 bases from V and 5 from J; bases not matched to a gene: 7. The DNA of the CDR3 is TGTGCCAGCAGCCCCGGGACAGGGTCTGATCAGCCCCAGCATTTT. This gives the protein CASSPGTGSDQPQHF.

The J gene is TRBJ1-2, the V gene TRBV28; possible D gene TRBD1, 6 bases. V dropped 6 bases and J dropped 8 bases, with 16 bases sitting between them. The CDR3 is 13 amino acids. Germline V CDR1 and CDR2: MDHEN, SYDVKM. CDR3: CASRRTGLRGYTF. Written as DNA, the CDR3 is TGTGCCAGCAGAAGAACAGGGTTACGAGGCTACACCTTC.

The chain employs TRBV6-1 and TRBJ1-2; 8 nucleotides agree with TRBD1. V was clipped by 7 bases and J by 4 bases; unmatched bases: 5. The germline gives CDR1 MNHNS, CDR2 SASEGT. This CDR3 region has 13 residues. CDR3 coding DNA: TGTGCCAGCACTACAACAGGGGGCTATGGCTACACCTTC. This gives the protein CASTTTGGYGYTF.

V usage is TRBV19 and J usage is TRBJ2-7, with D possibly matching TRBD2 (5 bases). With 6 bases removed from V and 5 bases from J, the gap between germline ends came to 8 bases. Germline assignment: CDR1 LNHDA and CDR2 SQIVND (reference sequence). The CDR3 has 11 amino acids. Written as DNA, the CDR3 is TGTGCCAGTAGGTTGCGGGACGAGCAGTACTTC. This translates into CASRLRDEQYF.

The V and J genes are TRBV18 and TRBJ1-4; 8 bases are shared with TRBD1. Losses at the gene ends were 6 bases for V and 5 bases for J; bases not matched to a gene: 8. Germline V gene data show CDR1 as KGHSH and CDR2 as LQKENI. This CDR3 contains 15 residues. DNA for the CDR3: TGTGCCAGCTCGGAGAACAGGGGGAACAATGAAAAACTGTTTTTT. It yields the protein CASSENRGNNEKLFF. The whole variable domain, remainder taken from reference TRBV18 and TRBJ1-4, is NAGVMQNPRHLVRRRGQEARLRCSPMKGHSHVYWYRQLPEEGLKFMVYLQKENIIDESGMPKERFSAEFPKEGPSILRIQQVVRGDSAAYFCASSENRGNNEKLFFGSGTQLSVL.

V gene TRBV7-9 combines with J gene TRBJ1-4, with unresolved D. This CDR3 spans 12 amino acids. V was cut by 6 bases and J by 8 bases, with 10 bases left in between. Germline lookup yields CDR1 SEHNR and CDR2 FQNEAQ (reference sequence). The CDR3 DNA reads TGTGCCAGCAGTTTAACAATGGAAAAACTGTTTTTT. Encoded protein: CASSLTMEKLFF.

This clone was detected a few times. V is TRBV9 and J is TRBJ1-1; 7 positions match TRBD1. The trim removed 3 bases at V and 4 bases at J, leaving 3 bases unmatched. CDR1 is SGDLS and CDR2 is YYNGEE in the germline V gene. The CDR3 sequence is 13 residues long. CDR3 DNA sequence: TGTGCCAGCAGCGCAACAGGGGCCACTGAAGCTTTCTTT. Protein product: CASSATGATEAFF.

The J gene is TRBJ1-4, the V gene TRBV2; TRBD1 matches at 8 bases. The germline V gene encodes CDR1 SNHLY and CDR2 FYNNEI. This CDR3 has 15 residues. With V trimmed by 6 bases and J by 8 bases, 11 bases remained unmatched. In DNA, the CDR3 is TGTGCCAGCAGAGGACAGGGTTTCGGAGAAGAAAAACTGTTTTTT. Its translation: CASRGQGFGEEKLFF.

Only a few counts were recorded for this clone. The same CDR3 can be traced to other DNA sequences in this sample. This chain connects TRBV4-3 to TRBJ2-1; D remains ambiguous. V lost 0 bases and J lost 10, with 7 bases in between. The CDR3 is 12 amino acids. Germline CDR1 reads LGHNA; CDR2 reads YSLEER. CDR3 protein: CASSQDWGEQFF. The DNA for the CDR3 is TGCGCCAGCAGCCAAGATTGGGGAGAGCAGTTCTTC.

The rearrangement uses TRBV18 and TRBJ2-1; 7 bases are shared with TRBD1. Trimming at V came to 3 bases and at J to 1 base, leaving 21 bases not matched to a gene. This CDR3 has 21 residues. Germline V gene lookup returns CDR1 KGHSH and CDR2 LQKENI. In nucleotides, the CDR3 is TGTGCCAGCTCACCCCAATACCCTTTAAGGGGGCGCAGGGAGTCCTACAATGAGCAGTTCTTC. Translating it yields CASSPQYPLRGRRESYNEQFF.

This chain uses TRBV2 with TRBJ2-5; TRBD1 is a possible D gene (6 bases). Trimming pared 5 bases from V and 5 bases from J, leaving 24 bases between. CDR1 SNHLY and CDR2 FYNNEI come from the germline V gene. The length of the CDR3 is 17 residues. The CDR3 DNA sequence: TGTGCCAGCAGTATAGACAGGATAAACCTACGGGTTGAGACCCAGTACTTC. It encodes CASSIDRINLRVETQYF.

The rearrangement joins TRBV28 to TRBJ1-2; no reliable D call. V gave up 1 base and J gave up 8 bases, with 20 bases separating them. The CDR3 covers 16 residues. Germline loops: CDR1 MDHEN, CDR2 SYDVKM. The CDR3 protein is CASSLSRSQALKGYTF. CDR3 in DNA: TGTGCCAGCAGTTTATCCCGGAGCCAGGCCCTTAAGGGCTACACCTTC.